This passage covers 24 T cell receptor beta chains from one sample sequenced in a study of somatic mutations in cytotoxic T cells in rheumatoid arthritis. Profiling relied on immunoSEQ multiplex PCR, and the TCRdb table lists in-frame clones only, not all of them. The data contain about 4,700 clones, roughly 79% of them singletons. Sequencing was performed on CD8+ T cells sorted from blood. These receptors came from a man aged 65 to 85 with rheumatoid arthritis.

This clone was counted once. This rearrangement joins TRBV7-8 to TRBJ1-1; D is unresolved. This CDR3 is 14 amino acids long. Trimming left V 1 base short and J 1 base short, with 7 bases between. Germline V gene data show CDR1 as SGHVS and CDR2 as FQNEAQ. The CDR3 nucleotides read TGTGCCAGCAGCTTAGGAGGCCCGAACACTGAAGCTTTCTTT. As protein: CASSLGGPNTEAFF.

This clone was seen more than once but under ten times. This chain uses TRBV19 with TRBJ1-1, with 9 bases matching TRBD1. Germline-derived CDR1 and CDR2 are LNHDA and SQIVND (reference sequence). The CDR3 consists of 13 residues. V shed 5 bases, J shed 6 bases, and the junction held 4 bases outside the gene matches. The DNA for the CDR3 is TGTGCCAGTAGTGGGACAGGGCTCCCTGAAGCTTTCTTT. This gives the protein CASSGTGLPEAFF.

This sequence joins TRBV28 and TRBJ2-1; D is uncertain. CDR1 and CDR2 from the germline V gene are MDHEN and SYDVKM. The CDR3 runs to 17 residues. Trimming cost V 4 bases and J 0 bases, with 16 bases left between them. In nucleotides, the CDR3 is TGTGCCAGCAGTTCCTCTCTAGGATTTAGCTCCTACAATGAGCAGTTCTTC. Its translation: CASSSSLGFSSYNEQFF.

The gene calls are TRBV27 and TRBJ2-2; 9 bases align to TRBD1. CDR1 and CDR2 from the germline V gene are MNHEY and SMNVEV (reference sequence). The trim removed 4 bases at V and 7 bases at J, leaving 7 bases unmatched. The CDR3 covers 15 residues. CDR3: CASSYLGQGNGELFF. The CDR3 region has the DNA TGTGCCAGCAGTTACTTAGGACAGGGGAACGGGGAGCTGTTTTTT.

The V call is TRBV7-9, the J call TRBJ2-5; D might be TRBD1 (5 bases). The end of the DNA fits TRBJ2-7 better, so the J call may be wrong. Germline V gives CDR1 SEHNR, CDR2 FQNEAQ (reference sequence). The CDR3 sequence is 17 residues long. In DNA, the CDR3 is TGTGCCAGCAGCTTAGAAGGCAGGGCCGCCTCTTCCTACGAGCAGTACTTC. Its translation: CASSLEGRAASSYEQYF.

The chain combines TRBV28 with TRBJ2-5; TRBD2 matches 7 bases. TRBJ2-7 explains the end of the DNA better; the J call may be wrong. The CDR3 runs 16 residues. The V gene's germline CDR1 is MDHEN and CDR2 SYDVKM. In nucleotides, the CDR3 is TGTGCCAGCAGTTTAGTGGGAGGGTACAGCTCCTACGAGCAGTACTTC. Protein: CASSLVGGYSSYEQYF.

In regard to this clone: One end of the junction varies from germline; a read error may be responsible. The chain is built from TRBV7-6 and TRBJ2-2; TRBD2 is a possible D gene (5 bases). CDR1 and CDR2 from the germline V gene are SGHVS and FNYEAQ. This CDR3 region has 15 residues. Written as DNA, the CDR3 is TGTGCCAGCAGCTTAGGTAGCCTGAACACCGGGGAGCTGTCTTTT. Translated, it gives CASSLGSLNTGELSF.

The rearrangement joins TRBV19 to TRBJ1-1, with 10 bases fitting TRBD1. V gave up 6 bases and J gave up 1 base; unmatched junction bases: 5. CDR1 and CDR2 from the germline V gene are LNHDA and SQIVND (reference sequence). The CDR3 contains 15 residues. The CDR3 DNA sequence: TGTGCCAGTAGCGACGGACAGGGGGGGAACACTGAAGCTTTCTTT. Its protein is CASSDGQGGNTEAFF.

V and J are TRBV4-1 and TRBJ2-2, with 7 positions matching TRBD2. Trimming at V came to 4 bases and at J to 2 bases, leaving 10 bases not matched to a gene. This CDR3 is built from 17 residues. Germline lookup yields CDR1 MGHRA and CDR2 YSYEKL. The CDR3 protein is CASSLGLGLFNTGELFF. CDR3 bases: TGCGCCAGCAGCCTTGGGCTGGGACTATTTAACACCGGGGAGCTGTTTTTT.

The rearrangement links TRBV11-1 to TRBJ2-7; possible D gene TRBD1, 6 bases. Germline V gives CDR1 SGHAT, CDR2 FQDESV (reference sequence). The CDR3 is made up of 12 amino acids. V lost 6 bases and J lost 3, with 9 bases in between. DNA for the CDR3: TGTGCCAGCAGTCCGACAGGCTACGAGCAGTACTTC. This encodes CASSPTGYEQYF.

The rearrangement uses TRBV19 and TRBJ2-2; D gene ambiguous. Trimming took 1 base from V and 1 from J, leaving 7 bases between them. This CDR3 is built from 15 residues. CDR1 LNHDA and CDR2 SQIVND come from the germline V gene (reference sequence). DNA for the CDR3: TGTGCCAGTAGTATAGTGGCAGAGAACACCGGGGAGCTGTTTTTT. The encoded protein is CASSIVAENTGELFF.

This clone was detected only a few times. CDR3 DNA: TGTGCCAGCAGCTCAGGACCACTAGCGGGAGCTTTGGATACGCAGTATTTT. Encoded protein: CASSSGPLAGALDTQYF. V is TRBV7-9 and J is TRBJ2-3, with 11 bases matching TRBD2. Germline values: CDR1 SEHNR, CDR2 FQNEAQ (reference sequence). V shed 4 bases, J shed 6 bases, and the junction held 12 bases outside the gene matches. The CDR3 runs 17 residues.

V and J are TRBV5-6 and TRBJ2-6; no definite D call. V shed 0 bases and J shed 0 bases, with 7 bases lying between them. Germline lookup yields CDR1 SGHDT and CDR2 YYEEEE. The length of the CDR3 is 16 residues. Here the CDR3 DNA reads TGTGCCAGCAGCTTGGGGCCCGTCTCTGGGGCCAACGTCCTGACTTTC. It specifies CASSLGPVSGANVLTF.

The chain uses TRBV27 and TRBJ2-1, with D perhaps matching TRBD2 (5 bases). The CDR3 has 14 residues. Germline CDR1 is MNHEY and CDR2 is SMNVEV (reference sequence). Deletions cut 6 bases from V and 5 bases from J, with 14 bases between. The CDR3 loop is CASSTLKGDNEQFF. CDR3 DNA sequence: TGTGCCAGCAGCACGCTTAAGGGAGACAATGAGCAGTTCTTC.

The CDR3 sequence is CASSGQGGFTEAFF. DNA of the CDR3: TGTGCCAGCAGCGGACAGGGAGGTTTCACTGAAGCTTTCTTT. The gene calls are TRBV9 and TRBJ1-1, with TRBD1 matching 7 bases. The trim removed 3 bases at V and 4 bases at J, leaving 6 bases unmatched. The CDR3 spans 14 residues. Germline V lookup: CDR1 SGDLS, CDR2 YYNGEE.

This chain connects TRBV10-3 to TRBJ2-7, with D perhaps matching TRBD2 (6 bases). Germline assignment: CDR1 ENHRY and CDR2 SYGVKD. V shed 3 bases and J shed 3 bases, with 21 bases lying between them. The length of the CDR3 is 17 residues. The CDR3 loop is CAISDQEGLSGFYEQYF. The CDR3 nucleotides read TGTGCCATCAGTGACCAGGAGGGCCTCTCCGGGTTCTACGAGCAGTACTTC.

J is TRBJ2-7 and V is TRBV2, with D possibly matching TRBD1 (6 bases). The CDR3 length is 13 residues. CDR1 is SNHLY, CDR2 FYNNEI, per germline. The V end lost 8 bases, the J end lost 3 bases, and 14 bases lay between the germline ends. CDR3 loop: CASARAGDYEQYF. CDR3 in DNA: TGTGCCAGCGCCCGAGCAGGGGACTACGAGCAGTACTTC.

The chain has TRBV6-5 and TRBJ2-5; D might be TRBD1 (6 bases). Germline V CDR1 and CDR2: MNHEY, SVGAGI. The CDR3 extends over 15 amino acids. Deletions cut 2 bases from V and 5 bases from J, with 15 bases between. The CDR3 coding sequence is TGTGCCAGCAGTTACACGGCAGGGGCTGGGGAGACCCAGTACTTC. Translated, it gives CASSYTAGAGETQYF.

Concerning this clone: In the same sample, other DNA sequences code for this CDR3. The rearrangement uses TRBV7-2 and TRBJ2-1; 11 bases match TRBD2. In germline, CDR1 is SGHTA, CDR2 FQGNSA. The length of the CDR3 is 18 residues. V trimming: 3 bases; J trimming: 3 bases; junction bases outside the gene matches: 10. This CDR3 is CASSFPLAGGLGYNEQFF. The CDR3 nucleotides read TGTGCCAGCAGCTTTCCGCTAGCGGGGGGCCTTGGCTACAATGAGCAGTTCTTC.

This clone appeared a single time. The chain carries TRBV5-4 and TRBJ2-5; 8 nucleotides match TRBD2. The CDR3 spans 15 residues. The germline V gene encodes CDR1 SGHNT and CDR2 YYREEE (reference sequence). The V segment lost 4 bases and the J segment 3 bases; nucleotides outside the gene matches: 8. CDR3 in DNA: TGTGCCAGCAGCCCAATCGGGGGGGGAGAAGAGACCCAGTACTTC. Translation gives CASSPIGGGEETQYF.

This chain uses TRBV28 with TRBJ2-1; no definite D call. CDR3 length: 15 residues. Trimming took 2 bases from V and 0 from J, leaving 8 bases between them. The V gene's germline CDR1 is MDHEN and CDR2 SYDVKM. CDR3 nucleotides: TGTGCCAGCAGTTTACTCGAGAGCTCCTACAATGAGCAGTTCTTC. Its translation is CASSLLESSYNEQFF.

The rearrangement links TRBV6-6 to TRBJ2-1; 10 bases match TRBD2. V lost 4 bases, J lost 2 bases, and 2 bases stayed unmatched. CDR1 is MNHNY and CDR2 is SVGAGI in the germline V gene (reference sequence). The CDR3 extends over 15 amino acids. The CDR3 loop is CASSSSGGAYNEQFF. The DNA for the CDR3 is TGTGCCAGCAGTTCCAGCGGGGGGGCCTACAATGAGCAGTTCTTC.

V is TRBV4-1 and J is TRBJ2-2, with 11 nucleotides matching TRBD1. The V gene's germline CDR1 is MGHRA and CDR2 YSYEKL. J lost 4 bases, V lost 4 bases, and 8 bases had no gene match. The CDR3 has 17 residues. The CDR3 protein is CASSPILGQGGTGELFF. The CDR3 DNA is TGCGCCAGCAGCCCGATCCTGGGACAGGGGGGCACCGGGGAGCTGTTTTTT.

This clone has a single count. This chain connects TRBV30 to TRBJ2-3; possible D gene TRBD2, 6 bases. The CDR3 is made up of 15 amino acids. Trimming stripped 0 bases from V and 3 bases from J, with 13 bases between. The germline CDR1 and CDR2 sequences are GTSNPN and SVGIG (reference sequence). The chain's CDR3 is CAWSVRGDLTDTQYF. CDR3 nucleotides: TGTGCCTGGAGTGTACGCGGGGATCTAACAGATACGCAGTATTTT.